Following are 30 T cell receptor beta chains from one sample sequenced in a study of identical twins. TCRdb fed the 5' RACE reads into MiXCR, producing one record per CDR3 protein. The sample records hundreds of thousands of distinct CDR3 sequences, 7.5% being singletons. This same sample was also taken into another study, of yellow fever vaccine responses in identical twins.

The specimen sequenced was memory (CD45RO+) T cells sorted from blood. The receptors derive from a woman between 18 and 30 years old in good health.

This clonotype was recorded many times. This rearrangement joins TRBV29-1 to TRBJ2-4; D is ambiguous. The germline V gene has CDR1 SQVTM and CDR2 ANQGSEA. The V and J ends lost 6 bases and 5 bases respectively, with 8 bases between them. The CDR3 has 11 amino acids. DNA for the CDR3: TGCAGCGTCGGCCGGGAAAACATTCAGTACTTC. Its protein is CSVGRENIQYF.

This clonotype was counted a few times. The rearrangement links TRBV11-3 to TRBJ2-3; TRBD2 is a possible D gene (5 bases). V lost 0 bases and J lost 4, with 8 bases in between. This CDR3 is built from 14 residues. Germline CDR1 reads SGHNT; CDR2 reads YENEEA. CDR3 sequence reads: CASSLDSGADTQYF. The CDR3 DNA is TGTGCCAGCAGCTTAGATTCCGGGGCAGATACGCAGTATTTT.

This clonotype appeared a few times. This chain joins TRBV20-1 and TRBJ1-5; possible D gene TRBD1, 5 bases. Germline-derived CDR1 and CDR2 are DFQATT and SNEGSKA (reference sequence). The CDR3 runs 15 residues. The V and J ends lost 1 base and 3 bases respectively, with 13 bases between them. Here the CDR3 reads CSARGQGSLNQPQHF. Here the CDR3 DNA reads TGCAGTGCTAGAGGCCAGGGCAGCCTCAATCAGCCCCAGCATTTT.

The chain is built from TRBV6-2 or TRBV6-3 and TRBJ1-5; D possibly corresponds to TRBD1 (5 bases). The CDR3 is made up of 17 amino acids. CDR1 MNHEY and CDR2 SVGEGT come from the germline V gene. Trimming shortened V by 6 bases and J by 5 bases, and 23 bases separated the two germline ends. The CDR3 reads CASSQPIGRVGDQPQHF. In DNA, the CDR3 is TGTGCCAGCAGCCAGCCTATCGGCAGGGTGGGAGATCAGCCCCAGCATTTT.

This clonotype has a handful of counts. This chain uses TRBV4-2 with TRBJ2-5; D is undetermined. The V and J ends lost 0 bases and 1 base respectively, with 6 bases between them. This CDR3 region has 14 residues. Germline values: CDR1 LGHNA, CDR2 YNFKEQ. Written as DNA, the CDR3 is TGTGCCAGCAGCCAAGAACACTCCCAAGAGACCCAGTACTTC. Amino acids: CASSQEHSQETQYF.

Ten or more counts support this clonotype. This chain joins TRBV10-3 and TRBJ2-2; the D is unclear. Trimming removed 6 bases from V and 0 bases from J, with 8 bases in between. This CDR3 has 14 residues. Germline CDR1 is ENHRY and CDR2 is SYGVKD. The CDR3 loop reads CAISGTTNTGELFF. Here the CDR3 DNA reads TGTGCCATCAGCGGAACGACGAACACCGGGGAGCTGTTTTTT.

This clonotype was seen a few times. The genes are TRBV27 and TRBJ2-1, with TRBD1 as a possible D gene (5 bases). CDR3 length equals 14 residues. Trimming cost V 4 bases and J 7 bases, with 14 bases left between them. Germline lookup yields CDR1 MNHEY and CDR2 SMNVEV (reference sequence). The CDR3 spells CASSYPGAGNEQFF. The DNA for the CDR3 is TGTGCCAGCAGTTACCCTGGGGCCGGTAATGAGCAGTTCTTC.

This clonotype was observed a handful of times. The rearrangement uses TRBV7-3 and TRBJ2-6, with D unresolved. The V end was cut by 4 bases, the J end by 0 bases, with 7 bases between. CDR3 length equals 15 residues. Germline assignment: CDR1 SGHTA and CDR2 FQGTGA. DNA for the CDR3: TGTGCCAGCAGCTCACGCACCTCTGGGGCCAACGTCCTGACTTTC. Protein product: CASSSRTSGANVLTF. The full variable domain, completed using reference TRBV7-3 and TRBJ2-6, is GAGVSQTPSNKVTEKGKYVELRCDPISGHTALYWYRQSLGQGPEFLIYFQGTGAADDSGLPNDRFFAVRPEGSVSTLKIQRTERGDSAVYLCASSSRTSGANVLTFGAGSRLTVL.

There are a few counts of this clonotype. The V gene is TRBV28, the J gene TRBJ2-3, with TRBD2 matching over 8 bases. Germline CDR1 and CDR2: MDHEN and SYDVKM. Germline trimming cut 6 bases from V and 5 bases from J; bases unmatched to any gene: 7. This CDR3 comprises 14 residues. The CDR3 nucleotides read TGTGCCAGCAGCGGAGGGACTAGTAGAGATACGCAGTATTTT. Encoded protein: CASSGGTSRDTQYF.

The V and J genes are TRBV20-1 and TRBJ1-6; TRBD1 is a possible D gene (5 bases). Germline V gene data show CDR1 as DFQATT and CDR2 as SNEGSKA (reference sequence). Trimming took off 4 bases at V and 10 bases at J, with 17 bases between the two ends. This CDR3 has 14 residues. CDR3 protein: CSANNMQGNSPLHF. The DNA for the CDR3 is TGCAGTGCTAATAATATGCAGGGAAACTCACCCCTCCACTTT.

At least ten counts were recorded for this clonotype. This chain joins TRBV2 and TRBJ2-5; 13 nucleotides agree with TRBD2. There are 17 residues in the CDR3. Germline CDR1 reads SNHLY; CDR2 reads FYNNEI. The junction had 8 bases not matched to a gene; V was cut back by 5 bases and J by 2 bases. CDR3 in DNA: TGTGCCAGCAGTAGCGTACTAGCGGGAGGGGAACAAGAGACCCAGTACTTC. Translating gives CASSSVLAGGEQETQYF.

V is TRBV20-1 and J is TRBJ2-7; 11 bases fit TRBD2. CDR3 length: 13 residues. J gave up 2 bases and V 6 bases, and 3 bases lay outside the gene matches. Germline lookup yields CDR1 DFQATT and CDR2 SNEGSKA (reference sequence). This CDR3 reads CSATTSGTYEQYF. The DNA of the CDR3 is TGCAGTGCCACGACTAGCGGGACCTACGAGCAGTACTTC.

This clonotype appeared many times. The chain has TRBV10-3 and TRBJ1-1; D gene unclear. This CDR3 is built from 17 residues. From germline, CDR1 is ENHRY and CDR2 SYGVKD. V lost 3 bases and J 0 bases, leaving 17 bases between the germline ends. As DNA, the CDR3 is TGTGCCATCAGTGAAGGCACCAAGGCTAGCATGAACACTGAAGCTTTCTTT. This codes for CAISEGTKASMNTEAFF.

The V and J genes are TRBV27 and TRBJ2-3; D might be TRBD1 (5 bases). This CDR3 is 19 amino acids long. Germline values: CDR1 MNHEY, CDR2 SMNVEV (reference sequence). The V end was cut by 0 bases, the J end by 2 bases, with 21 bases between. DNA for the CDR3: TGTGCCAGCAGTTTATCATCGACAGTCAGAGCCTTAGACACAGATACGCAGTATTTT. Translation gives CASSLSSTVRALDTDTQYF.

The rearrangement uses TRBV20-1 and TRBJ2-1, with no clear D. CDR1 and CDR2 from the germline V gene are DFQATT and SNEGSKA (reference sequence). This CDR3 spans 11 amino acids. V was clipped by 6 bases and J by 9 bases, with 12 bases between them. The CDR3 DNA reads as TGCAGTGCGAACGGATGGAGTGAGCAGTTCTTC. Its protein is CSANGWSEQFF.

With regard to this clonotype: At one end the junction does not follow the germline gene, possibly because of a read error. This sequence joins TRBV28 and TRBJ2-1; 7 nucleotides agree with TRBD2. The germline V gene encodes CDR1 MDHEN and CDR2 SYDVKM. This CDR3 spans 11 amino acids. The CDR3 DNA reads as TGTGTCAGCGGGGACTCCCAGGAGCAGTTCTTC. Translating gives CVSGDSQEQFF.

This clonotype was seen repeatedly, ten times or more. The V and J genes are TRBV15 and TRBJ2-3; 12 bases fit TRBD1. The CDR3 is 16 amino acids. V was pared by 1 base and J by 6 bases, with 5 bases of the junction left unmatched. Looked up from germline, CDR1 is LNHNV and CDR2 is YYDKDF (reference sequence). The CDR3, as DNA: TGTGCCACCAGCAGAGGGGACAGGGGGCGAGGGGATACGCAGTATTTT. Its protein product is CATSRGDRGRGDTQYF.

The sample holds a few counts of this clonotype. J is TRBJ2-3 and V is TRBV4-3; D not resolved. Germline CDR1 LGHNA, CDR2 YSLEER. The CDR3 covers 12 residues. V was pared by 1 base and J by 6 bases, with 5 bases between. The CDR3 loop is CASSQAPDTQYF. The DNA for the CDR3 is TGCGCCAGCAGCCAAGCCCCGGATACGCAGTATTTT.

A note on this clonotype: This could be a read error, since a much larger clone is one nucleotide away. The CDR3 sequence is CARSPRGGQLYEQYF. Written as DNA, the CDR3 is TGTGCCAGGAGCCCTAGAGGGGGACAGCTATACGAGCAGTACTTC. The chain is built from TRBV5-3 and TRBJ2-7; TRBD1 agrees at 7 bases. TRBV5-3 has ORF status, its function being uncertain. The trim removed 8 bases at V and 4 bases at J, leaving 15 bases unmatched. There are 15 residues in the CDR3.

The sample holds many counts of this clonotype. The chain is built from TRBV28 and TRBJ2-5, with 7 bases fitting TRBD2. J was trimmed by 10 bases and V by 3 bases; bases with no gene match: 2. CDR1 MDHEN and CDR2 SYDVKM come from the germline V gene. This CDR3 has 11 amino acids. Written as DNA, the CDR3 is TGTGCCAGCAGTTTGGGAGGGGTCCAGTACTTC. It is translated as CASSLGGVQYF. Full variable domain (missing parts from reference TRBV28 and TRBJ2-5): DVKVTQSSRYLVKRTGEKVFLECVQDMDHENMFWYRQDPGLGLRLIYFSYDVKMKEKGDIPEGYSVSREKKERFSLILESASTNQTSMYLCASSLGGVQYFGPGTRLLVL.

The sample holds many counts of this clonotype. V is TRBV3-1 and J is TRBJ2-2, with 12 positions matching TRBD2. The V segment lost 3 bases and the J segment 6 bases; nucleotides outside the gene matches: 2. The CDR3 length is 15 residues. CDR1 and CDR2 from the germline V gene are LGHDT and YNNKEL (reference sequence). This CDR3 reads CASSHASGGAGELFF. CDR3 DNA sequence: TGTGCCAGCAGCCACGCTAGCGGGGGGGCCGGGGAGCTGTTTTTT.

This clonotype was picked up many times. V gene TRBV12-3 or TRBV12-4 combines with J gene TRBJ1-2; D is undetermined. V lost 6 bases to trimming and J lost 5 bases, with 13 bases between them. The CDR3 extends over 13 amino acids. The CDR3: CASSPGVSYGYTF. The CDR3, as DNA: TGTGCCAGCAGCCCTGGGGTCAGTTATGGCTACACCTTC.

In this sample, this clonotype turned up many times. CDR3 in amino acids: CASSQDRVFSGELFF. The CDR3, as DNA: TGCGCCAGCAGCCAAGATAGAGTATTTTCTGGGGAGCTGTTTTTT. The chain uses TRBV4-1 and TRBJ2-2; D remains unclear. The CDR3 contains 15 residues. Germline V gives CDR1 MGHRA, CDR2 YSYEKL. With 0 bases removed from V and 8 bases from J, the gap between germline ends came to 13 bases.

This clonotype was seen a handful of times. This sequence joins TRBV18 and TRBJ2-2; 9 bases are shared with TRBD2. The germline gives CDR1 KGHSH, CDR2 LQKENI. J lost 6 bases, V lost 4 bases, and 3 bases had no gene match. This CDR3 has 14 residues. This CDR3 is CASSLAGAAGELFF. The CDR3 nucleotides are TGTGCCAGCTCACTAGCGGGAGCGGCCGGGGAGCTGTTTTTT. Drawing the rest from reference TRBV18 and TRBJ2-2, the complete variable domain is NAGVMQNPRHLVRRRGQEARLRCSPMKGHSHVYWYRQLPEEGLKFMVYLQKENIIDESGMPKERFSAEFPKEGPSILRIQQVVRGDSAAYFCASSLAGAAGELFFGEGSRLTVL.

This clonotype has only a few counts. The CDR3: CASSLLLAGGNEQFF. In nucleotides, the CDR3 is TGCGCCAGCAGCTTGTTACTAGCGGGGGGCAATGAGCAGTTCTTC. The V and J genes are TRBV5-1 and TRBJ2-1, with 12 bases lining up with TRBD2. This CDR3 spans 15 amino acids. The trim removed 1 base at V and 6 bases at J, leaving 2 bases unmatched. In germline, CDR1 is SGHRS, CDR2 YFSETQ.

This clonotype was detected many times. The chain uses TRBV10-3 and TRBJ2-7, with 7 bases that match TRBD2. CDR3 length: 15 residues. V was clipped by 3 bases and J by 3 bases; unmatched bases: 8. Germline values: CDR1 ENHRY, CDR2 SYGVKD. CDR3 loop: CAISEGTKSGYEQYF. Written as DNA, the CDR3 is TGTGCCATCAGTGAAGGGACTAAGTCAGGCTACGAGCAGTACTTC.

This clonotype was seen repeatedly, ten times or more. This chain connects TRBV20-1 to TRBJ1-6; D gene unclear. The germline V gene encodes CDR1 DFQATT and CDR2 SNEGSKA (reference sequence). The CDR3 spans 14 residues. Trimming cost V 1 base and J 7 bases, with 11 bases left between them. This CDR3 reads CSARAALENSPLHF. CDR3 coding DNA: TGCAGTGCTAGAGCAGCTCTGGAGAATTCACCCCTCCACTTT.

The chain carries TRBV7-7 and TRBJ2-2; perhaps TRBD1 as D (6 bases). This CDR3 is built from 16 residues. Germline V gene sequence: CDR1 SSHAT, CDR2 FNYEAQ (reference sequence). The DNA for the CDR3 is TGTGCTAGAAAAAAAAGGGGGTGGGCGAGCACCGGGGAGCTGTTTTTT. Translated, it gives CARKKRGWASTGELFF.

Here the CDR3 DNA reads TGTGCCACCTCGAAACAACCCGACAGGGCGACCCAGTACTTC. Its translation: CATSKQPDRATQYF. The chain has TRBV6-1 and TRBJ2-5; 7 bases align to TRBD1. This CDR3 region has 14 residues. With 10 bases clipped from V and 7 bases from J, the junction kept 15 bases outside the gene matches. CDR1 and CDR2 (germline): MNHNS, SASEGT.

V usage is TRBV20-1 and J usage is TRBJ2-6, with D possibly called TRBD1 or TRBD2 (5 bases each). Germline assignment: CDR1 DFQATT and CDR2 SNEGSKA (reference sequence). CDR3 length: 14 residues. The V end lost 0 bases, the J end lost 2 bases, and 5 bases lay between the germline ends. In nucleotides, the CDR3 is TGCAGTGCTAGAGAGGGGGCTGGGGCCAACGTCCTGACTTTC. Protein sequence: CSAREGAGANVLTF.